The 13 T cell receptor beta chains below come from one sample, sequenced in a study of cytomegalovirus exposure and HLA in healthy donors. With 60 Vbeta and 13 Jbeta primers, the PCR was carried out. The table came from immunoSEQ multiplex PCR; TCRdb's copy has only in-frame clones and leaves some out. Found here are about 150,000 clones, roughly 63% of them singletons; the top ten hold about 7.1%. The sequencing input was PBMCs. These receptors originate from a woman aged 60 to 75 in good health and CMV-seropositive.

V usage is TRBV28 and J usage is TRBJ2-7, with D perhaps matching TRBD2 (6 bases). With 3 bases removed from V and 1 base from J, the gap between germline ends came to 7 bases. This CDR3 region has 13 residues. CDR1 and CDR2 (germline): MDHEN, SYDVKM. CDR3 in DNA: TGTGCCAGCAGTTTCGGGGGTTCCTACGAGCAGTACTTC. Residues: CASSFGGSYEQYF. Full variable domain (remainder filled in from reference TRBV28 and TRBJ2-7): DVKVTQSSRYLVKRTGEKVFLECVQDMDHENMFWYRQDPGLGLRLIYFSYDVKMKEKGDIPEGYSVSREKKERFSLILESASTNQTSMYLCASSFGGSYEQYFGPGTRLTVT.

This clone was seen repeatedly, ten times or more. The rearrangement joins TRBV14 to TRBJ2-7; D gene ambiguous. The germline CDR1 and CDR2 sequences are SGHDN and FVKESK. Trimming stripped 0 bases from V and 6 bases from J, with 18 bases between. The CDR3 extends over 16 amino acids. CDR3: CASSQDQLLLTGEQYF. As DNA, the CDR3 is TGTGCCAGCAGCCAAGACCAACTTCTCCTCACTGGCGAGCAGTACTTC. Together with reference TRBV14 and TRBJ2-7, the CDR3 gives the full variable domain: EAGVTQFPSHSVIEKGQTVTLRCDPISGHDNLYWYRRVMGKEIKFLLHFVKESKQDESGMPNNRFLAERTGGTYSTLKVQPAELEDSGVYFCASSQDQLLLTGEQYFGPGTRLTVT.

The table lists this clone with a few counts. The genes are TRBV7-9 and TRBJ1-2; possibly TRBD1 for D (6 bases). Germline CDR1 SEHNR, CDR2 FQNEAQ (reference sequence). The CDR3 extends over 13 amino acids. Trimming pared 5 bases from V and 8 bases from J, leaving 15 bases between. Here the CDR3 reads CASSPGQTGGYTF. For the CDR3, the DNA is TGTGCCAGCAGCCCCGGTCAGACAGGCGGCTACACCTTC.

This clone has only a few counts. This chain connects TRBV28 to TRBJ2-2; tentatively, D is TRBD2 (5 bases). This CDR3 has 16 amino acids. The V gene's germline CDR1 is MDHEN and CDR2 SYDVKM. The V gene lost 2 bases and the J gene lost 2 bases, with 12 bases spanning the gap. The CDR3 nucleotides are TGTGCCAGCAGTTTAGCGGACCTAGCCAACACCGGGGAGCTGTTTTTT. The encoded protein is CASSLADLANTGELFF.

This rearrangement joins TRBV29-1 to TRBJ1-4; the match to TRBD1 covers 12 bases. The CDR3 length is 15 residues. CDR1 SQVTM and CDR2 ANQGSEA come from the germline V gene. The V and J ends lost 3 bases and 8 bases, in that order; junction bases with no gene match: 7. The CDR3 loop is CSVEDQGTGGEKLFF. Here the CDR3 DNA reads TGCAGCGTTGAGGACCAGGGGACAGGGGGCGAAAAACTGTTTTTT.

This clone has more than one count but fewer than ten. The chain recombines TRBV6-5 with TRBJ2-5; 7 bases are shared with TRBD1. The CDR3 loop spans 15 amino acids. V was clipped by 3 bases and J by 5 bases; unmatched bases: 9. Germline loops: CDR1 MNHEY, CDR2 SVGAGI. The CDR3 DNA reads TGTGCCAGCAGTTATTCCGACAGGGAAAAGGAGACCCAGTACTTC. It translates to CASSYSDREKETQYF.

The CDR3 DNA reads as TGTGCCTGGAGTGTAAGGGGGTTAGAGACCCAGTACTTC. It specifies CAWSVRGLETQYF. V usage is TRBV30 and J usage is TRBJ2-5, with TRBD1 as a possible D gene (6 bases). The V and J ends lost 0 bases and 4 bases respectively, with 9 bases between them. Germline V gives CDR1 GTSNPN, CDR2 SVGIG (reference sequence). The CDR3 contains 13 residues.

This clone has only one observation. This chain links TRBV2 with TRBJ1-1; 8 nucleotides align to TRBD1. The CDR3 runs to 14 residues. From germline, CDR1 is SNHLY and CDR2 FYNNEI. V lost 2 bases to trimming and J lost 6 bases; unmatched junction nucleotides: 5. CDR3: CASSEQGALSEAFF. The CDR3 region has the DNA TGTGCCAGCAGTGAACAGGGGGCACTTTCTGAAGCTTTCTTT.

This chain connects TRBV5-1 to TRBJ2-2; 10 nucleotides line up with TRBD1. The CDR3 length is 15 residues. V trimming: 5 bases; J trimming: 3 bases; junction bases outside the gene matches: 4. Germline CDR1 SGHRS, CDR2 YFSETQ. The chain's CDR3 is CASSQDRGYTGELFF. CDR3 coding DNA: TGCGCCAGCAGTCAGGACAGGGGGTACACCGGGGAGCTGTTTTTT.

J is TRBJ2-7 and V is TRBV7-8, with D maybe TRBD2 (7 bases). This CDR3 has 14 amino acids. The V gene's germline CDR1 is SGHVS and CDR2 FQNEAQ. V was trimmed by 4 bases and J by 0 bases, leaving 10 bases between them. CDR3 protein: CASSYRGASYEQYF. For the CDR3, the DNA is TGTGCCAGCAGCTACCGGGGGGCCTCCTACGAGCAGTACTTC. Using reference TRBV7-8 and TRBJ2-7 for the parts outside the CDR3, the full variable domain is GAGVSQSPRYKVAKRGQDVALRCDPISGHVSLFWYQQALGQGPEFLTYFQNEAQLDKSGLPSDRFFAERPEGSVSTLKIQRTQQEDSAVYLCASSYRGASYEQYFGPGTRLTVT.

In regard to this clone: The same CDR3 also results from other DNA sequences found in this sample. J is TRBJ1-5 and V is TRBV27, with D perhaps TRBD1 (5 bases). CDR1 and CDR2 (germline): MNHEY, SMNVEV (reference sequence). The germline V and J ends were trimmed by 8 bases and 3 bases, with 14 bases remaining between them. The CDR3 runs 14 residues. In DNA, the CDR3 is TGTGCCAGCTCGGGACTGCCTCTCAATCAGCCCCAGCATTTT. Residues: CASSGLPLNQPQHF.

This chain links TRBV9 with TRBJ2-1; D remains unclear. CDR1 is SGDLS and CDR2 is YYNGEE in the germline V gene. This CDR3 spans 13 amino acids. Trimming left V 0 bases short and J 6 bases short, with 7 bases between. CDR3 in DNA: TGTGCCAGCAGCGTAGGGCCAGTCAATGAGCAGTTCTTC. The encoded protein is CASSVGPVNEQFF.

The chain recombines TRBV29-1 with TRBJ2-1; TRBD2 matches 12 bases. Losses at the gene ends were 2 bases for V and 0 bases for J; bases not matched to a gene: 14. Germline values: CDR1 SQVTM, CDR2 ANQGSEA. This CDR3 is 20 amino acids long. In nucleotides, the CDR3 is TGCAGCGTTGAACGGACAGGGTTGCTAGCGGGAGGGTCCTCCTACAATGAGCAGTTCTTC. This encodes CSVERTGLLAGGSSYNEQFF.